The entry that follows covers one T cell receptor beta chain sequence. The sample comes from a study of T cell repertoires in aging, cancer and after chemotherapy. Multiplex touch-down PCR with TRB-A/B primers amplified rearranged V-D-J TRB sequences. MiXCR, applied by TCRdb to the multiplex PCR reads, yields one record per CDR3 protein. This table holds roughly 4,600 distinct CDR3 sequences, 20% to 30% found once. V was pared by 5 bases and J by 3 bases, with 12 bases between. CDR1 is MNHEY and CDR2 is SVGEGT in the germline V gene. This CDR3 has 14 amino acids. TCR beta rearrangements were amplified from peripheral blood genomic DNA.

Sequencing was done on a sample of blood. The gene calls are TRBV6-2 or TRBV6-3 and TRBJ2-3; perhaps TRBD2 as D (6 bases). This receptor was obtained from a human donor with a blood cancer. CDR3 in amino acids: CASSGARETDTQYF. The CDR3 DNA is TGTGCCAGCAGTGGAGCGCGGGAAACAGATACGCAGTATTTT.